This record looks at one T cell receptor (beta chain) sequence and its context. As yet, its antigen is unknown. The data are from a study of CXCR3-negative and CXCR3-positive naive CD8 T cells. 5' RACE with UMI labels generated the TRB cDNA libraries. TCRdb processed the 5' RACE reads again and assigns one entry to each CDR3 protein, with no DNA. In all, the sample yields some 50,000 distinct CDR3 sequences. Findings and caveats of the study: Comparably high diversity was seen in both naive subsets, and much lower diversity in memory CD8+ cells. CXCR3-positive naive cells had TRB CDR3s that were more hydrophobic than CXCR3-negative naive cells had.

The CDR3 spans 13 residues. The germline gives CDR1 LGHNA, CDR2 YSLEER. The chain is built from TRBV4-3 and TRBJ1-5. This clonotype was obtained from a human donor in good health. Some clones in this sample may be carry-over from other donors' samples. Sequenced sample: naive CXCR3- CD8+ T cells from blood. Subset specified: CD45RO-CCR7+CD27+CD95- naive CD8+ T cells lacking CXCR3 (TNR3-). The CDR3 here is CASSQDLNQPQHF.